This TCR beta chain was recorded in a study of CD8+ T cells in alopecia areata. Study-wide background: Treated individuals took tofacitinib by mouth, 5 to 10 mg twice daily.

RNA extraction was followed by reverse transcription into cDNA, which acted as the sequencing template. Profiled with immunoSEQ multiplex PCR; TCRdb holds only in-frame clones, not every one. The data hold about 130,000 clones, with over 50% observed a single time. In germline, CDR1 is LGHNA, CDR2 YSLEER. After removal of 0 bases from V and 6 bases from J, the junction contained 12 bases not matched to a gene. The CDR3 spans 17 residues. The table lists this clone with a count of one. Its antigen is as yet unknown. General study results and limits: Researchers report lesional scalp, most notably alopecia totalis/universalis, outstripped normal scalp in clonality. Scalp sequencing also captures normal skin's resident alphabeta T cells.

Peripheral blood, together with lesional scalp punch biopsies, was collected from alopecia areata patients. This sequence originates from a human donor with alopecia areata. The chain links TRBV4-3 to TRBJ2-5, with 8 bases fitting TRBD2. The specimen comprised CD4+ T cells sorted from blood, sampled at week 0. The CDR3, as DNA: TGCGCCAGCAGCCAAGAATCGGTTAGCGGGATGGGGAAGACCCAGTACTTC. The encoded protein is CASSQESVSGMGKTQYF.